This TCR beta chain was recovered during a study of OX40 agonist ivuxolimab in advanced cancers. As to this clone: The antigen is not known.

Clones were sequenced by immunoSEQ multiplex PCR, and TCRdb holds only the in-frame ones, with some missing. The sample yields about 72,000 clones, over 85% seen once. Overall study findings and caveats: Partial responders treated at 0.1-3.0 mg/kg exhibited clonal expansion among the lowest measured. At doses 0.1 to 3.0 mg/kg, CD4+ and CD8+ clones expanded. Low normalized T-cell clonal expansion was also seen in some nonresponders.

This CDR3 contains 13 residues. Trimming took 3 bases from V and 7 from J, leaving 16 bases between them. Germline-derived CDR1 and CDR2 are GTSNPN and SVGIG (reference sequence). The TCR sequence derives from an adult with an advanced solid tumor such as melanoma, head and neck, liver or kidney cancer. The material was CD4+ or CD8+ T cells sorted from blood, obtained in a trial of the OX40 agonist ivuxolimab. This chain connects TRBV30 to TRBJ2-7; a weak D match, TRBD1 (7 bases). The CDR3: CAWRGAGQWEQYF. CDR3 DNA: TGTGCCTGGAGGGGGGCGGGACAGTGGGAGCAGTACTTC.